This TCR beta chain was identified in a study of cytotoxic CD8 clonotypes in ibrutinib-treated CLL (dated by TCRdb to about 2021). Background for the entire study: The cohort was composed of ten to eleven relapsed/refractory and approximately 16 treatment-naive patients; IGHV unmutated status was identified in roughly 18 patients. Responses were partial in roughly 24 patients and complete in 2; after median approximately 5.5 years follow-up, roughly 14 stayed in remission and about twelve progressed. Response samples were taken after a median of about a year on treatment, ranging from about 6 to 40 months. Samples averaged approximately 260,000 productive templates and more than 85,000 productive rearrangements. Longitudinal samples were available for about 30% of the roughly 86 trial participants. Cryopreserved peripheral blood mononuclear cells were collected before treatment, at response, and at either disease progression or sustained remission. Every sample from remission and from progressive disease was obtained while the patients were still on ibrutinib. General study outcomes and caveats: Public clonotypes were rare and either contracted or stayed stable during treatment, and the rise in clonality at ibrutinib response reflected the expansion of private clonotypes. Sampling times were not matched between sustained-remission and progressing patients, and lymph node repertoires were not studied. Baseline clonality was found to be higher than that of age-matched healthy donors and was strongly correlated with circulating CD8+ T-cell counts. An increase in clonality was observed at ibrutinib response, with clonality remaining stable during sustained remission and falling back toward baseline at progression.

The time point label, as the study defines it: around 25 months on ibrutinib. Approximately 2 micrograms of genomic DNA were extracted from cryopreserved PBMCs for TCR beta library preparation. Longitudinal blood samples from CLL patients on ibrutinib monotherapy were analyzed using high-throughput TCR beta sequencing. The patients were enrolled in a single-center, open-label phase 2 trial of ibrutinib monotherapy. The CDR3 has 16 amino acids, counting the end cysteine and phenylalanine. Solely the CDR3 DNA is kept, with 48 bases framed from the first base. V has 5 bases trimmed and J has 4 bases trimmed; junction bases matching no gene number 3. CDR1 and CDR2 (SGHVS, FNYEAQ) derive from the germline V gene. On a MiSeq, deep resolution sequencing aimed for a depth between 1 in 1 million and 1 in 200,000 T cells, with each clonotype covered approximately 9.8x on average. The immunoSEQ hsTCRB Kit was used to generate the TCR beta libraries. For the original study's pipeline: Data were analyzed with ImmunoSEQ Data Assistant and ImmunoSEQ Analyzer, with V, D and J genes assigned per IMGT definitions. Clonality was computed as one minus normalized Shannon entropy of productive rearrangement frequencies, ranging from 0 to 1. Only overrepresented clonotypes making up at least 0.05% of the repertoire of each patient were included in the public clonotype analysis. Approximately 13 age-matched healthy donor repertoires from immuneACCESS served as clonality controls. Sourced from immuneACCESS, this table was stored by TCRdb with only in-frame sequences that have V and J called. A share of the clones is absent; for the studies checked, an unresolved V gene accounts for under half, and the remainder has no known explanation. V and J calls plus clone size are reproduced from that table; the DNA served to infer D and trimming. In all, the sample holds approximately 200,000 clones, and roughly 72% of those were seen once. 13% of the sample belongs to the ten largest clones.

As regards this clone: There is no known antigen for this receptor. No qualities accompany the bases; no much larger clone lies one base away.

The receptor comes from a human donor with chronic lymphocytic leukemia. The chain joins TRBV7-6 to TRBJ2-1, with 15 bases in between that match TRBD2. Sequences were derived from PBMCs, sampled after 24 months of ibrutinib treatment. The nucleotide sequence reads TGTGCCAGCAGCGTTGGACTAGCGGGAGGGTACAATGAGCAGTTCTTC. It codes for CASSVGLAGGYNEQFF.